The present T cell receptor (beta chain) was sequenced within a study of CD8 T cells in Susac syndrome. Random hexamers served to reverse transcribe roughly 0.45 to 1 ug RNA. TCRdb recomputed calls from the immunoSEQ multiplex PCR reads with MiXCR, one row per CDR3 protein. The sample carries 150,000 to 160,000 distinct CDR3 sequences, roughly 96% recorded once. V lost 5 bases to trimming and J lost 4 bases; unmatched junction nucleotides: 12. Germline CDR1 reads PRHDT; CDR2 reads FYEKMQ (reference sequence). The length of the CDR3 is 17 residues. The TCR originated in a human donor with multiple sclerosis. The specimen sequenced was CD8+ T cells from PBMCs. The rearrangement links TRBV13 to TRBJ2-1; 9 nucleotides match TRBD1. The DNA of the CDR3 is TGTGCCAGCAGCCTGCAAATGGGCGGGACAGGGTACAATGAGCAGTTCTTC. It specifies CASSLQMGGTGYNEQFF.